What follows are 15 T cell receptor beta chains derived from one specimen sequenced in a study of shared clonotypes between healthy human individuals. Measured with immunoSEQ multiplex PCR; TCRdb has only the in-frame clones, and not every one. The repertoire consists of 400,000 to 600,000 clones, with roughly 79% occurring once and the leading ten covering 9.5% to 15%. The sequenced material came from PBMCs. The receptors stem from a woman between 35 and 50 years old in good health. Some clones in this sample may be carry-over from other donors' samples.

CDR3 sequence: CASSSPTDTQYF. CDR3 sequence (DNA): TGTGCCAGCAGTTCTCCTACAGATACGCAGTATTTT. The chain couples TRBV6-6 to TRBJ2-3, with D hard to call. CDR3 length equals 12 residues. Germline V gene lookup returns CDR1 MNHNY and CDR2 SVGAGI (reference sequence). Trimming shortened V by 4 bases and J by 3 bases, and 5 bases separated the two germline ends.

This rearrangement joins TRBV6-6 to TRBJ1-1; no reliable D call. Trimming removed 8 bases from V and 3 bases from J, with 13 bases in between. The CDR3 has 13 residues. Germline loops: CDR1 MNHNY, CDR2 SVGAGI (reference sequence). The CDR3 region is CASLSGRDTEAFF. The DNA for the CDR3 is TGTGCCAGCCTTTCTGGGCGGGACACTGAAGCTTTCTTT.

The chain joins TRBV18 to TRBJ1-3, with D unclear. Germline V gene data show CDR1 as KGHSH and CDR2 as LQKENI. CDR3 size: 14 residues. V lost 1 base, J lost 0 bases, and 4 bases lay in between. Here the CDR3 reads CASSPQSSGNTIYF. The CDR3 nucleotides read TGTGCCAGCTCACCACAGAGCTCTGGAAACACCATATATTTT.

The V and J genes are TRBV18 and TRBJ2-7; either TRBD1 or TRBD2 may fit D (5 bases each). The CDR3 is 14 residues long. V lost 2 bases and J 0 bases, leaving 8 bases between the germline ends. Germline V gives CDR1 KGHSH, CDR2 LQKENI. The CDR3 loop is CASSPGGPSYEQYF. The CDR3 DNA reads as TGTGCCAGCTCACCAGGGGGACCCTCCTACGAGCAGTACTTC.

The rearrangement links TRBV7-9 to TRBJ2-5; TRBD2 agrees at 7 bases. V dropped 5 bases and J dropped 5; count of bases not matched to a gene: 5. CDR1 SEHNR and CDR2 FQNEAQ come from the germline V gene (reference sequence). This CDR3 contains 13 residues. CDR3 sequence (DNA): TGTGCCAGCAGCCCCGGGGGGACCGAGACCCAGTACTTC. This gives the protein CASSPGGTETQYF.

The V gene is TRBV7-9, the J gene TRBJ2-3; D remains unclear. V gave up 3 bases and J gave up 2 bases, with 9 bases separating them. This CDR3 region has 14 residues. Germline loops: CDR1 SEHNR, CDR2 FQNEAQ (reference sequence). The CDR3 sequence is CASSFGSDTDTQYF. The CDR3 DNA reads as TGTGCCAGCAGCTTTGGGTCAGACACAGATACGCAGTATTTT.

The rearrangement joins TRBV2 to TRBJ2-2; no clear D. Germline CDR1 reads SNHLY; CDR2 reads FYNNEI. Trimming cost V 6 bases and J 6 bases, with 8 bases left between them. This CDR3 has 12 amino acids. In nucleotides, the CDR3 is TGTGCCAGCAGACCAGACCCCGGGGAGCTGTTTTTT. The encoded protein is CASRPDPGELFF.

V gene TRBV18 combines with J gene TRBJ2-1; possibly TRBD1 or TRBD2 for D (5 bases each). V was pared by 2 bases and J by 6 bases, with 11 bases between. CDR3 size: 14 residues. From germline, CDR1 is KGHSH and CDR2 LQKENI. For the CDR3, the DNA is TGTGCCAGCTCACCAATTGGGGACCTCAATGAGCAGTTCTTC. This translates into CASSPIGDLNEQFF. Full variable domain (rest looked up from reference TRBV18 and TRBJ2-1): NAGVMQNPRHLVRRRGQEARLRCSPMKGHSHVYWYRQLPEEGLKFMVYLQKENIIDESGMPKERFSAEFPKEGPSILRIQQVVRGDSAAYFCASSPIGDLNEQFFGPGTRLTVL.

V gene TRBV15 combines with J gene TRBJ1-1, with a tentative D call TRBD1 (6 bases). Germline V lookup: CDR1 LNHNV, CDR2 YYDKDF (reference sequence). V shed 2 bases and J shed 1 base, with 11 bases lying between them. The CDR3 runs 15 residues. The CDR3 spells CATSRTGQSNTEAFF. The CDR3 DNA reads TGTGCCACCAGCAGAACAGGGCAGTCGAACACTGAAGCTTTCTTT.

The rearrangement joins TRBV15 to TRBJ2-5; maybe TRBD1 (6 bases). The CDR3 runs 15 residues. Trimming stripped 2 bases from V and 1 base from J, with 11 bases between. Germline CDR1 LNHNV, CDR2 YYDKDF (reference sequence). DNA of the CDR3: TGTGCCACCAGCAGACCGGGACATAGCCAAGAGACCCAGTACTTC. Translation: CATSRPGHSQETQYF.

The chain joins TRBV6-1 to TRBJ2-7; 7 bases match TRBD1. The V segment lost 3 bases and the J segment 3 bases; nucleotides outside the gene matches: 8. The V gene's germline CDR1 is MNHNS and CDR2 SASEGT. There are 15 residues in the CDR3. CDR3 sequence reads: CASSDRDRTIYEQYF. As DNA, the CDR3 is TGTGCCAGCAGTGACCGGGACAGAACTATCTACGAGCAGTACTTC.

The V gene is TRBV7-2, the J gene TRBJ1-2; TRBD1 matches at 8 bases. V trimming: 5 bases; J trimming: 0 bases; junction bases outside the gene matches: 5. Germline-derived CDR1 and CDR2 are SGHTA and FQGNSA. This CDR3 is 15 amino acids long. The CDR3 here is CASSPTTGANYGYTF. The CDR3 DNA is TGTGCCAGCAGCCCAACGACAGGGGCTAACTATGGCTACACCTTC.

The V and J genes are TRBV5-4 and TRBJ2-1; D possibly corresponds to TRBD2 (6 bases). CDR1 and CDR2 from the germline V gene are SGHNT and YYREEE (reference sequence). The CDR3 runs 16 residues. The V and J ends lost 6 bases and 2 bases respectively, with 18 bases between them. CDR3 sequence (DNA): TGTGCCAGCACCCCGGGCCGGGGGTGGGCCTACAATGAGCAGTTCTTC. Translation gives CASTPGRGWAYNEQFF. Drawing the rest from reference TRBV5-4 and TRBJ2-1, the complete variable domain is ETGVTQSPTHLIKTRGQQVTLRCSSQSGHNTVSWYQQALGQGPQFIFQYYREEENGRGNFPPRFSGLQFPNYSSELNVNALELDDSALYLCASTPGRGWAYNEQFFGPGTRLTVL.

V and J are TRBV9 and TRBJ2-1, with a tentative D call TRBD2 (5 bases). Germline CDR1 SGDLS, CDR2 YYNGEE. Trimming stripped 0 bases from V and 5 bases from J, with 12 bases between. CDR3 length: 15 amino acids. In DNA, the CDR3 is TGTGCCAGCAGCGTAGCTCTAGACTATGACAATGAGCAGTTCTTC. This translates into CASSVALDYDNEQFF.

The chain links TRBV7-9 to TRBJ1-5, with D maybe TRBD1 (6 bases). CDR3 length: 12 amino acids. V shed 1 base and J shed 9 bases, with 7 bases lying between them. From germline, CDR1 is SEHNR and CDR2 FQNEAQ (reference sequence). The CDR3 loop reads CASSLEQGPQHF. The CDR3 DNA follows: TGTGCCAGCAGCTTAGAACAGGGGCCCCAGCATTTT.